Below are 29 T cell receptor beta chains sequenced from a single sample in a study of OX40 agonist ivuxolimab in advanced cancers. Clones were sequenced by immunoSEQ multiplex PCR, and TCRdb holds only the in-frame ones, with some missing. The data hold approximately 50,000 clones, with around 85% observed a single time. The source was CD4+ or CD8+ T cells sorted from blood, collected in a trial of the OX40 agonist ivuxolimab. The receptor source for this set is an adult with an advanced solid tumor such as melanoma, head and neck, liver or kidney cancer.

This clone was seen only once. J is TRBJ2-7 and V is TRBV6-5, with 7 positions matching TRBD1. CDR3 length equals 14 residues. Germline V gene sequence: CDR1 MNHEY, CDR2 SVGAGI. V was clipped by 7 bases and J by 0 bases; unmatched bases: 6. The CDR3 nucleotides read TGTGCCAGCACCCGGACAGGTAGCTCCTACGAGCAGTACTTC. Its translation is CASTRTGSSYEQYF.

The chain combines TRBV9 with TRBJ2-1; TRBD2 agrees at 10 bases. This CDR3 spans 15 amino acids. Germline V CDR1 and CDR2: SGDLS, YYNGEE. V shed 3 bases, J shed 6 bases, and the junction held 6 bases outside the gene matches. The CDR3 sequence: CASSETSGVFNEQFF. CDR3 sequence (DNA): TGTGCCAGCAGCGAAACTAGCGGGGTTTTCAATGAGCAGTTCTTC.

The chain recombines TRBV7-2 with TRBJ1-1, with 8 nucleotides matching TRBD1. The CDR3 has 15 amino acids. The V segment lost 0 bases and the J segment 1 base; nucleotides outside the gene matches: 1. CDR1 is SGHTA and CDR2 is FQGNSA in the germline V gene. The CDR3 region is CASSLAGQGNTEAFF. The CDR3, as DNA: TGTGCCAGCAGCTTAGCAGGACAGGGGAACACTGAAGCTTTCTTT.

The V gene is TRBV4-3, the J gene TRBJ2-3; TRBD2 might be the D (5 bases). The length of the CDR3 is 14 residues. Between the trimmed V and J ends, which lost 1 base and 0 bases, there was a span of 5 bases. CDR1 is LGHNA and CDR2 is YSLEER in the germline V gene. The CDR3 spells CASSQVASTDTQYF. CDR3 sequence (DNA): TGCGCCAGCAGCCAAGTAGCGAGCACAGATACGCAGTATTTT.

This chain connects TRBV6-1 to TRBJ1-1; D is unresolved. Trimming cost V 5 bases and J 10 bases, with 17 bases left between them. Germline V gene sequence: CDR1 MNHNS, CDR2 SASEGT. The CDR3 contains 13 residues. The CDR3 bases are TGTGCCAGCAGTAATGACCGTAACACTAGAGCTTTCTTT. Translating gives CASSNDRNTRAFF.

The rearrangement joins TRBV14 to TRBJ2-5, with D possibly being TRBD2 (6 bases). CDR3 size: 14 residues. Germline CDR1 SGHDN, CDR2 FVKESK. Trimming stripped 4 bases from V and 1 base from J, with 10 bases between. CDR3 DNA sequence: TGTGCCAGCAGCCCACGGGACTTCCAAGAGACCCAGTACTTC. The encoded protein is CASSPRDFQETQYF. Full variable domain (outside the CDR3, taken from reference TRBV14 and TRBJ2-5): EAGVTQFPSHSVIEKGQTVTLRCDPISGHDNLYWYRRVMGKEIKFLLHFVKESKQDESGMPNNRFLAERTGGTYSTLKVQPAELEDSGVYFCASSPRDFQETQYFGPGTRLLVL.

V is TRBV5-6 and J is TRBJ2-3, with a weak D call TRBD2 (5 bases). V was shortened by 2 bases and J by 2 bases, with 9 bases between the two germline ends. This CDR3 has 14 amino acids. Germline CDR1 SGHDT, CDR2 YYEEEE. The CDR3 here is CASSFIAYTDTQYF. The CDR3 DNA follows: TGTGCCAGCAGCTTTATAGCGTACACAGATACGCAGTATTTT.

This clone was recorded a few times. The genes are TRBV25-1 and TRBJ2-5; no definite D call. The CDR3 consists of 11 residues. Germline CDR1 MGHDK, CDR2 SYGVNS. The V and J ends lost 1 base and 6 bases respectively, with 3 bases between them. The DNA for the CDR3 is TGTGCCAGCAGTGAATCGAAGACCCAGTACTTC. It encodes CASSESKTQYF.

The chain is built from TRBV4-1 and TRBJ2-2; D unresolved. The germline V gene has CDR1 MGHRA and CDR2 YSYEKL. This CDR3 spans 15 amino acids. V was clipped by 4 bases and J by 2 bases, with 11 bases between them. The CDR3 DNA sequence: TGCGCCAGCAGCCGACCGACACTAAACACCGGGGAGCTGTTTTTT. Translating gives CASSRPTLNTGELFF.

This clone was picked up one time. This CDR3 reads CASSPSRGRDLTYEQYF. The CDR3 bases are TGTGCCAGCAGCCCCTCCCGCGGCCGGGACTTAACCTACGAGCAGTACTTC. The chain recombines TRBV7-8 with TRBJ2-7; maybe TRBD2 (6 bases). Germline V gene data show CDR1 as SGHVS and CDR2 as FQNEAQ. This CDR3 is built from 17 residues. The germline V and J ends were trimmed by 5 bases and 2 bases, with 22 bases remaining between them.

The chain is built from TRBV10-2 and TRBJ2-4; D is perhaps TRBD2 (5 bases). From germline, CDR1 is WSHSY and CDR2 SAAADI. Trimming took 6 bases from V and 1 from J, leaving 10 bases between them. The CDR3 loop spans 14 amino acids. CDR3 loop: CASRLSGAKNIQYF. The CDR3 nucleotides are TGCGCCAGCAGGTTGTCGGGGGCCAAAAACATTCAGTACTTC.

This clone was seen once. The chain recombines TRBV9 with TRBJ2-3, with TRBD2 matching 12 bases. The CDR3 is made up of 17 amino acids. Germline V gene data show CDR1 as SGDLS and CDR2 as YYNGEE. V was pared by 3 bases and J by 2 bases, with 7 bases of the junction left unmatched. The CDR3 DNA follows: TGTGCCAGCAGCGGAAATTCTAGCGGGGGGGACACAGATACGCAGTATTTT. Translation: CASSGNSSGGDTDTQYF. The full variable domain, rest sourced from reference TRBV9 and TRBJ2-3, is DSGVTQTPKHLITATGQRVTLRCSPRSGDLSVYWYQQSLDQGLQFLIQYYNGEERAKGNILERFSAQQFPDLHSELNLSSLELGDSALYFCASSGNSSGGDTDTQYFGPGTRLTVL.

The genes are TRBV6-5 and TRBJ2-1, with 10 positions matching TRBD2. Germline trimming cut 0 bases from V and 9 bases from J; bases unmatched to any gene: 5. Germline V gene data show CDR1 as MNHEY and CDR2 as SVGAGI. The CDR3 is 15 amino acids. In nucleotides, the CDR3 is TGTGCCAGCAGTTACTCTTCTAGCGGGGGTGGTGAGCAGTTCTTC. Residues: CASSYSSSGGGEQFF.

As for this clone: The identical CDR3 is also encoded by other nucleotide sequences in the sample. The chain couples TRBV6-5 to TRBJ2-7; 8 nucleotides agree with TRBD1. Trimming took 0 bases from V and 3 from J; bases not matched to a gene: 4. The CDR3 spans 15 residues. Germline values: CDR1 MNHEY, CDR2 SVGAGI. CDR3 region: CASSYSPGQGYEQYF. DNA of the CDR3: TGTGCCAGCAGTTACTCGCCAGGACAGGGCTACGAGCAGTACTTC.

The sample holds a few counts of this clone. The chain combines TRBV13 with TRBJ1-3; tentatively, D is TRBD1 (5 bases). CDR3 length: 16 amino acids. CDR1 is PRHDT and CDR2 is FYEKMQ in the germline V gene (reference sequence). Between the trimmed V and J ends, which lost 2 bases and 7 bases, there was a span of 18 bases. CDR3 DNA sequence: TGTGCCAGCAGCTTACGATGGCAGGGCGGCCGGAACACCATATATTTT. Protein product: CASSLRWQGGRNTIYF.

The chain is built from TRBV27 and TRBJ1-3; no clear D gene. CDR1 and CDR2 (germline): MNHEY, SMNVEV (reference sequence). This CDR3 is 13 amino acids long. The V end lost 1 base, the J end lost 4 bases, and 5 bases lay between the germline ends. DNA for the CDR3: TGTGCCAGCAGTTTATTTGTCGGAAACACCATATATTTT. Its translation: CASSLFVGNTIYF.

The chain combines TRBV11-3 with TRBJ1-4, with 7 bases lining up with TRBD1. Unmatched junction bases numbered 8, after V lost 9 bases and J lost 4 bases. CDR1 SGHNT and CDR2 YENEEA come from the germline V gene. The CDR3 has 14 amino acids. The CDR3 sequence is CASGLGDSNEKLFF. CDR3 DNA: TGTGCCAGTGGCTTGGGGGACAGTAATGAAAAACTGTTTTTT. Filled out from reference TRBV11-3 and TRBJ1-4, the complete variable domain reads EAGVVQSPRYKIIEKKQPVAFWCNPISGHNTLYWYLQNLGQGPELLIRYENEEAVDDSQLPKDRFSAERLKGVDSTLKIQPAELGDSAVYLCASGLGDSNEKLFFGSGTQLSVL.

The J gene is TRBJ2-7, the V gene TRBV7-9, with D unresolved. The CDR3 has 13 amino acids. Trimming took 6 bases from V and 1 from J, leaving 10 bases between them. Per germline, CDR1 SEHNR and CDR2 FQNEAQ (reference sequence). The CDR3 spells CASRSGPSYEQYF. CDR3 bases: TGTGCCAGCAGGTCTGGGCCTTCCTACGAGCAGTACTTC.

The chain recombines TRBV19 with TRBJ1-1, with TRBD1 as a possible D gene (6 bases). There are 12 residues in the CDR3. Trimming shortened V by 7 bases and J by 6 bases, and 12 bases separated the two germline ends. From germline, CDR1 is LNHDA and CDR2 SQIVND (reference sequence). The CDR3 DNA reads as TGTGCCAGTACGGCGGGGGGCCCTGAAGCTTTCTTT. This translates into CASTAGGPEAFF.

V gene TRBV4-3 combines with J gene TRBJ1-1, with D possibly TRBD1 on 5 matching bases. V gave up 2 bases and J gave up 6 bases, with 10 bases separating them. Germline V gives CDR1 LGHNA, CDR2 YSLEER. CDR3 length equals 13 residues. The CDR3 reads CASSQLWGSEAFF. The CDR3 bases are TGCGCCAGCAGCCAACTGTGGGGCTCTGAAGCTTTCTTT.

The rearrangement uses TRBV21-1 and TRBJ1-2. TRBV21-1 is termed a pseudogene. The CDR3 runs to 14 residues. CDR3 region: CASSKARARVSYTF. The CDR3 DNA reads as TGTGCCAGCAGCAAAGCGCGGGCCAGGGTGAGCTACACCTTC.

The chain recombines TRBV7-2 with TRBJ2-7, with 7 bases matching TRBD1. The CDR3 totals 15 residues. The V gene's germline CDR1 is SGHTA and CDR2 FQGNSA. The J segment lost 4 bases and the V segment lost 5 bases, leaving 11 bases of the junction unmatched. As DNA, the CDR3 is TGTGCCAGCAGCGTTCCCGGGACAGCAGATTACGAGCAGTACTTC. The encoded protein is CASSVPGTADYEQYF. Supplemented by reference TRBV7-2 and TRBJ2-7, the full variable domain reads GAGVSQSPSNKVTEKGKDVELRCDPISGHTALYWYRQSLGQGLEFLIYFQGNSAPDKSGLPSDRFSAERTGGSVSTLTIQRTQQEDSAVYLCASSVPGTADYEQYFGPGTRLTVT.

CDR3 protein: CASSLAGAGADTQYF. CDR3 DNA sequence: TGTGCCAGCAGCTTAGCGGGGGCAGGGGCAGATACGCAGTATTTT. The rearrangement links TRBV7-2 to TRBJ2-3; tentatively, D is TRBD1 (6 bases). Trimming stripped 0 bases from V and 4 bases from J, with 11 bases between. The germline V gene encodes CDR1 SGHTA and CDR2 FQGNSA. The CDR3 runs to 15 residues. Full variable domain (outside the CDR3, taken from reference TRBV7-2 and TRBJ2-3): GAGVSQSPSNKVTEKGKDVELRCDPISGHTALYWYRQSLGQGLEFLIYFQGNSAPDKSGLPSDRFSAERTGGSVSTLTIQRTQQEDSAVYLCASSLAGAGADTQYFGPGTRLTVL.

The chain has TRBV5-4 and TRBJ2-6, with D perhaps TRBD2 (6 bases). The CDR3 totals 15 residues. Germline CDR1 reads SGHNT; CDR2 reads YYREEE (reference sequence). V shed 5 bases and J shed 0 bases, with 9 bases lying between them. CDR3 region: CASRMGGSGANVLTF. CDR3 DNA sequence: TGTGCCAGCAGAATGGGGGGCTCTGGGGCCAACGTCCTGACTTTC. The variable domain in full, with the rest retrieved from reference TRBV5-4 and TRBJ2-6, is ETGVTQSPTHLIKTRGQQVTLRCSSQSGHNTVSWYQQALGQGPQFIFQYYREEENGRGNFPPRFSGLQFPNYSSELNVNALELDDSALYLCASRMGGSGANVLTFGAGSRLTVL.

Written as DNA, the CDR3 is TGTGCCAGCATCCCGCAGGGGTCCGGGGAGCTGTTTTTT. Encoded protein: CASIPQGSGELFF. The rearrangement joins TRBV2 to TRBJ2-2; tentative D call: TRBD1 (6 bases). CDR1 SNHLY and CDR2 FYNNEI come from the germline V gene. CDR3 size: 13 residues. The V and J ends lost 7 bases and 6 bases respectively, with 12 bases between them.

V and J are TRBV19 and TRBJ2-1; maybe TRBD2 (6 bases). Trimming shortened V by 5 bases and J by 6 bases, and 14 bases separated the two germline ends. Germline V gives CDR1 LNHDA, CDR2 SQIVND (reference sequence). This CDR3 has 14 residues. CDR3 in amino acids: CASSPASVINEQFF. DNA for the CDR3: TGTGCCAGTAGTCCGGCTAGCGTTATCAATGAGCAGTTCTTC.

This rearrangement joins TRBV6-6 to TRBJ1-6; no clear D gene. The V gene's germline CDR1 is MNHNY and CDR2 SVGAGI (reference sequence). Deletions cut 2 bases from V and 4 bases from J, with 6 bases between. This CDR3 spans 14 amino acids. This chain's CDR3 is CASSYEQYNSPLHF. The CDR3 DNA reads TGTGCCAGCAGTTACGAACAGTATAATTCACCCCTCCACTTT.

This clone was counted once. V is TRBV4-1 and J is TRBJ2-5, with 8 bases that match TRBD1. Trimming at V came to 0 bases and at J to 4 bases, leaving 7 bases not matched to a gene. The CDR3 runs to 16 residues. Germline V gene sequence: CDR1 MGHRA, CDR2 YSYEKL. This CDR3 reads CASSQDGGRGPETQYF. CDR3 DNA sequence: TGCGCCAGCAGCCAAGATGGAGGCAGGGGGCCAGAGACCCAGTACTTC.

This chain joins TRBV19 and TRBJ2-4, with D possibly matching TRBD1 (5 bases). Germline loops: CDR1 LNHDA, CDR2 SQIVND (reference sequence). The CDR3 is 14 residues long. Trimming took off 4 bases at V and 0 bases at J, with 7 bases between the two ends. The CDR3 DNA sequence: TGTGCCAGTAGTACAGGGTTAGCCAAAAACATTCAGTACTTC. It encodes CASSTGLAKNIQYF.